A selection of T cell receptor beta chains follows, all from one sample in a study of lymphopenia after photon versus proton radiotherapy. The data were produced by immunoSEQ multiplex PCR, yet TCRdb's version contains in-frame clones alone and is incomplete. The data show 45,000 to 65,000 clones, more than 85% seen once. The specimen was peripheral blood, collected from a patient treated with photon-based radiotherapy. Receptor source: a woman aged 35 to 49 with cholangiocarcinoma. Each CDR3 is given without its conserved first and last residue. The D gene is left open where the match is weak.

v_gene	j_gene	d_gene	CDR3aa
TRBV5-1	TRBJ1-1	NA	ASSFLAQTEAF
TRBV30	TRBJ2-5	TRBD2	AWSRLSASGRETQY
TRBV19	TRBJ2-2	TRBD1	ASSTPGQGTGELF
TRBV6-1	TRBJ1-3	NA	ASSGVAGGLDTIY
TRBV25-1	TRBJ2-5	NA	ASSESGRRETQY
TRBV5-1	TRBJ2-1	TRBD2	ASSATVAGGLSYNEQF
TRBV5-1	TRBJ1-5	TRBD1	ASSRQGDEDQPQH
TRBV5-1	TRBJ1-6	TRBD1	ASSPRGQEGSPLH
TRBV18	TRBJ1-3	TRBD1	ASSSGQKSSGNTIY
TRBV19	TRBJ2-7	NA	ASTGSRWEQY